The next 20 T cell receptor beta chains were all read from a single sample in a study of CD8 T cells in Susac syndrome. Random-hexamer reverse transcription was applied to roughly 0.5 to 1 ug RNA. TCRdb reanalysed the immunoSEQ multiplex PCR reads using MiXCR and keeps one entry per CDR3 protein. The table includes about 120,000 distinct CDR3 sequences, approximately 93% detected once. Sequencing used CD4+ T cells from PBMCs. The receptor source for this set is a human donor with multiple sclerosis.

This sequence joins TRBV5-6 and TRBJ2-3; D call uncertain. The CDR3 covers 16 residues. In germline, CDR1 is SGHDT, CDR2 YYEEEE. Trimming pared 2 bases from V and 0 bases from J, leaving 13 bases between. This chain's CDR3 is CASSFSARRSTDTQYF. In nucleotides, the CDR3 is TGTGCCAGCAGCTTCTCCGCGCGCAGAAGCACAGATACGCAGTATTTT.

The genes are TRBV3-1 and TRBJ1-6; no definite D call. CDR1 LGHDT and CDR2 YNNKEL come from the germline V gene (reference sequence). This CDR3 is 16 amino acids long. Trimming pared 4 bases from V and 6 bases from J, leaving 16 bases between. The CDR3 DNA reads as TGTGCCAGCAGCCCACTGAGTAGCAGTTCTAATTCACCCCTCCACTTT. It yields the protein CASSPLSSSSNSPLHF. The full variable domain, with the rest looked up from reference TRBV3-1 and TRBJ1-6, is DTAVSQTPKYLVTQMGNDKSIKCEQNLGHDTMYWYKQDSKKFLKIMFSYNNKELIINETVPNRFSPKSPDKAHLNLHINSLELGDSAVYFCASSPLSSSSNSPLHFGNGTRLTVT.

V and J are TRBV10-3 and TRBJ2-3; a possible D gene is TRBD1 (6 bases). There are 14 residues in the CDR3. Germline V gives CDR1 ENHRY, CDR2 SYGVKD. The V end was cut by 10 bases, the J end by 2 bases, with 16 bases between. The CDR3, as DNA: TGTGCCACTTTACGGGACACTAACACAGATACGCAGTATTTT. Residues: CATLRDTNTDTQYF.

The chain carries TRBV7-8 and TRBJ2-2, with 15 bases aligning to TRBD2. The CDR3 runs 16 residues. Germline CDR1 SGHVS, CDR2 FQNEAQ. J was trimmed by 4 bases and V by 5 bases; bases with no gene match: 2. The CDR3 coding sequence is TGTGCCAGCAGCGGGACTAGCGGGAGGTTCACCGGGGAGCTGTTTTTT. It translates to CASSGTSGRFTGELFF.

The genes are TRBV20-1 and TRBJ2-2; D uncertain. The V end lost 3 bases, the J end lost 10 bases, and 12 bases lay between the germline ends. The CDR3 consists of 12 residues. CDR1 and CDR2 from the germline V gene are DFQATT and SNEGSKA (reference sequence). CDR3 sequence reads: CSASNTGAELFF. The CDR3 DNA sequence: TGCAGTGCTAGTAATACGGGCGCGGAGCTGTTTTTT.

This rearrangement joins TRBV3-1 to TRBJ2-3; TRBD2 is a possible D gene (6 bases). Trimming took off 0 bases at V and 10 bases at J, with 20 bases between the two ends. There are 16 residues in the CDR3. CDR1 LGHDT and CDR2 YNNKEL come from the germline V gene (reference sequence). The CDR3 sequence: CASSQDPGARVSSQYF. The CDR3 coding sequence is TGTGCCAGCAGCCAAGATCCGGGAGCCAGGGTTTCATCGCAGTATTTT.

Here the CDR3 DNA reads TGTGCCAGCACCGACAAGGAGGCCCGACCTATTTCACCCCTCCACTTT. Protein sequence: CASTDKEARPISPLHF. The rearrangement joins TRBV6-2 or TRBV6-3 to TRBJ1-6; no clear D gene. Trimming removed 7 bases from V and 9 bases from J, with 22 bases in between. The CDR3 totals 16 residues. Germline CDR1 MNHEY, CDR2 SVGEGT.

The J gene is TRBJ2-1, the V gene TRBV4-1, with D hard to call. Trimming removed 4 bases from V and 8 bases from J, with 9 bases in between. Germline loops: CDR1 MGHRA, CDR2 YSYEKL. CDR3 length: 12 amino acids. The CDR3 region has the DNA TGCGCCAGCAGCCCACAGTGGGATGAGCAGTTCTTC. Amino acids: CASSPQWDEQFF.

This clonotype is a singleton in its sample. This chain links TRBV9 with TRBJ1-6; 7 nucleotides agree with TRBD1. CDR1 is SGDLS and CDR2 is YYNGEE in the germline V gene. CDR3 size: 14 residues. V trimming: 5 bases; J trimming: 10 bases; junction bases outside the gene matches: 9. CDR3 coding DNA: TGTGCCAGCAGAACAGGGGAGATAGGATCACCCCTCCACTTT. Its protein product is CASRTGEIGSPLHF.

V usage is TRBV3-1 and J usage is TRBJ1-5; no clear D gene. V was clipped by 1 base and J by 4 bases, with 5 bases between them. The CDR3 runs 13 residues. Per the germline V gene, CDR1 is LGHDT and CDR2 is YNNKEL (reference sequence). The CDR3 region is CASSQAGNQPQHF. The CDR3 nucleotides read TGTGCCAGCAGCCAAGCTGGGAATCAGCCCCAGCATTTT.

The chain joins TRBV9 to TRBJ2-4; TRBD1 aligns across 7 bases. This CDR3 comprises 15 residues. Germline CDR1 SGDLS, CDR2 YYNGEE. J was trimmed by 6 bases and V by 0 bases; bases with no gene match: 6. CDR3 sequence: CASSVEGARGNIQYF. CDR3 in DNA: TGTGCCAGCAGCGTAGAGGGGGCGCGAGGAAACATTCAGTACTTC.

The table lists this clonotype with a count of one. The rearrangement joins TRBV6-5 to TRBJ1-1; unclear D gene. The V gene lost 4 bases and the J gene lost 6 bases, with 15 bases spanning the gap. The V gene's germline CDR1 is MNHEY and CDR2 SVGAGI. The CDR3 spans 14 residues. The CDR3 region is CASSSVPRESEAFF. The CDR3 DNA is TGTGCCAGCAGTTCCGTACCGCGGGAGTCTGAAGCTTTCTTT.

This chain links TRBV6-1 with TRBJ1-6; TRBD1 is a possible D gene (5 bases). Trimming removed 8 bases at V and 7 bases at J, with 21 bases between. The CDR3 covers 16 residues. Germline V lookup: CDR1 MNHNS, CDR2 SASEGT. DNA of the CDR3: TGTGCCAGCTCCCTAAGGGGAATTACTACCAATTCACCCCTCCACTTT. Its protein is CASSLRGITTNSPLHF.

V usage is TRBV30 and J usage is TRBJ1-1, with D uncertain. Trimming shortened V by 4 bases and J by 2 bases, and 14 bases separated the two germline ends. The CDR3 length is 14 residues. Germline V CDR1 and CDR2: GTSNPN, SVGIG (reference sequence). CDR3 in DNA: TGTGCCTGGATTACCCGACGGAGAAACACTGAAGCTTTCTTT. Its protein product is CAWITRRRNTEAFF.

The chain joins TRBV3-1 to TRBJ1-1; possible D gene TRBD1, 5 bases. The V and J ends lost 3 bases and 4 bases respectively, with 12 bases between them. The germline gives CDR1 LGHDT, CDR2 YNNKEL (reference sequence). There are 14 residues in the CDR3. The CDR3 DNA sequence: TGTGCCAGCAGCCAGAGTCAGGGAGTCACTGAAGCTTTCTTT. Translation: CASSQSQGVTEAFF.

This chain uses TRBV13 with TRBJ2-3; D may be TRBD1 (6 bases). CDR1 is PRHDT, CDR2 FYEKMQ, per germline (reference sequence). This CDR3 contains 14 residues. V gave up 2 bases and J gave up 4 bases, with 10 bases separating them. For the CDR3, the DNA is TGTGCCAGCAGCTTAAACAGGGAACCAGATACGCAGTATTTT. As protein: CASSLNREPDTQYF.

This clonotype was recorded once. The V call is TRBV6-5, the J call TRBJ2-7; 12 bases align to TRBD1. This CDR3 is 14 amino acids long. The V and J ends lost 5 bases and 5 bases, in that order; junction bases with no gene match: 4. The germline V gene encodes CDR1 MNHEY and CDR2 SVGAGI. CDR3 coding DNA: TGTGCCAGCAGTGGGACAGGGGGCGGCCACGAGCAGTACTTC. Protein product: CASSGTGGGHEQYF.

This chain connects TRBV20-1 to TRBJ1-6, with D unclear. The CDR3 has 15 amino acids. V was clipped by 2 bases and J by 7 bases, with 15 bases between them. CDR1 is DFQATT and CDR2 is SNEGSKA in the germline V gene (reference sequence). In DNA, the CDR3 is TGCAGTGCTAGACAACGGCAGGATCCCAATTCACCCCTCCACTTT. Protein: CSARQRQDPNSPLHF.

This chain links TRBV12-3 or TRBV12-4 with TRBJ1-2; D call uncertain. V was pared by 3 bases and J by 2 bases, with 10 bases between. This CDR3 is built from 14 residues. As DNA, the CDR3 is TGTGCCAGCAGTTTTGAGCGGAACAACTATGGCTACACCTTC. This codes for CASSFERNNYGYTF.

The J gene is TRBJ2-7, the V gene TRBV30; no definite D call. Germline V CDR1 and CDR2: GTSNPN, SVGIG (reference sequence). The CDR3 totals 13 residues. Trimming cost V 4 bases and J 2 bases, with 12 bases left between them. The CDR3 reads CAWTQSSPYEQYF. The CDR3 coding sequence is TGTGCCTGGACTCAGAGTAGCCCCTACGAGCAGTACTTC.